A selection of T cell receptor beta chains follows, all from one sample in a study of beta chain features in type 1 diabetes. Assay: immunoSEQ multiplex PCR; the TCRdb copy retains only in-frame clones and omits some. The sample carries about 620,000 clones, 15% recorded once. The sample was naive CD4+ T cells from blood. These receptor sequences come from a man aged 18 to 30 in good health. The CDR3 runs from the conserved cysteine through the conserved F or W. A D gene is named only where the DNA matches it firmly. Clone size is not always given. Where it is, it says once, few, many or a class for expanded clones.

d_gene	abundance	v_gene	len	j_gene	CDR3aa	CDR3nt
-	-	TRBV5-6	13	TRBJ2-7	CASSSLRDYEQYF	TGTGCCAGCAGCTCCCTTCGGGACTACGAGCAGTACTTC
TRBD2	-	TRBV5-1	14	TRBJ2-5	CASSPGLAFETQYF	TGCGCCAGCAGCCCGGGACTAGCGTTCGAGACCCAGTACTTC
-	-	TRBV5-1	15	TRBJ1-5	CASSSGGGGNQPQHF	TGCGCCAGCAGCTCTGGAGGTGGGGGCAATCAGCCCCAGCATTTT
-	-	TRBV5-1	11	TRBJ2-2	CASSFTGELFF	TGCGCCAGCAGCTTTACCGGGGAGCTGTTTTTT
TRBD1	few	TRBV19	17	TRBJ1-5	CASSNGQGRLGNQPQHF	TGTGCCAGTAGTAACGGACAGGGTAGATTGGGCAATCAGCCCCAGCATTTT
TRBD1	-	TRBV19	14	TRBJ1-5	CGSLEQGANQPQHF	TGTGGGTCCTTGGAACAGGGGGCCAATCAGCCCCAGCATTTT
-	-	TRBV7-3	14	TRBJ1-1	CASSLTGTNTEAFF	TGTGCCAGCAGCTTAACAGGAACGAACACTGAAGCTTTCTTT
-	-	TRBV30	14	TRBJ1-4	CAWRPGHFNEKLFF	TGTGCCTGGCGGCCGGGACACTTTAATGAAAAACTGTTTTTT
-	-	TRBV6-5	14	TRBJ1-2	CASSRPTGNYGYTF	TGTGCCAGCAGCCGCCCGACAGGAAACTATGGCTACACCTTC
TRBD2	-	TRBV7-2	17	TRBJ2-1	CASSPRTSGSAYNEQFF	TGTGCCAGCAGCCCCAGGACTAGCGGGAGCGCCTACAATGAGCAGTTCTTC
TRBD1	-	TRBV15	16	TRBJ1-1	CATRTGTGGMDTEAFF	TGTGCCACCAGGACGGGGACAGGGGGTATGGACACTGAAGCTTTCTTT
-	few	TRBV5-1	14	TRBJ2-4	CASSSNVENNIQYF	TGCGCCAGCAGCTCCAACGTGGAGAACAACATTCAGTACTTC
TRBD1	few	TRBV7-9	14	TRBJ1-5	CASSGQGAKQPQHF	TGTGCCAGCAGCGGACAGGGGGCAAAACAGCCCCAGCATTTT
TRBD1	-	TRBV7-9	15	TRBJ2-7	CASSWLTGSSYEQYF	TGTGCCAGCAGCTGGTTGACAGGGAGCTCCTACGAGCAGTACTTC
-	few	TRBV29-1	13	TRBJ2-7	CSVGREGPNEQYF	TGCAGCGTTGGTCGCGAGGGCCCGAACGAGCAGTACTTC
-	few	TRBV9	15	TRBJ2-7	CASSVVAGPGYEQYF	TGTGCCAGCAGCGTAGTTGCGGGACCGGGATACGAGCAGTACTTC
-	few	TRBV7-2	17	TRBJ1-1	CASSHPFRGAMNTEAFF	TGTGCCAGCAGCCATCCCTTCAGGGGCGCAATGAACACTGAAGCTTTCTTT
TRBD1	few	TRBV7-2	14	TRBJ1-1	CASRDRDRGPEAFF	TGTGCCAGCAGGGACCGGGACAGGGGCCCTGAAGCTTTCTTT
-	-	TRBV2	16	TRBJ2-5	CASSEIVGRFGETQYF	TGTGCCAGCAGTGAGATCGTGGGGCGCTTTGGAGAGACCCAGTACTTC
-	-	TRBV7-2	13	TRBJ2-3	CASSRKGADTQYF	TGTGCCAGCAGCAGGAAAGGGGCAGATACGCAGTATTTT
-	few	TRBV2	12	TRBJ2-7	CASRRSSYEQYF	TGTGCCAGCAGACGATCTTCCTACGAGCAGTACTTC
-	-	TRBV27	14	TRBJ1-6	CASRRSSYNSPLHF	TGTGCCAGCCGACGGAGTTCCTATAATTCACCCCTCCACTTT
-	-	TRBV5-1	15	TRBJ1-4	CASSLEGGTNEKLFF	TGCGCCAGCAGCTTGGAAGGCGGTACTAATGAAAAACTGTTTTTT
-	-	TRBV2	13	TRBJ1-1	CASSDLGNTEAFF	TGTGCCAGCAGTGATTTGGGGAACACTGAAGCTTTCTTT